This TCR beta chain was captured by sequencing in a study of blood T cells in healthy people across ages. Study-wide results and caveats: While age rose, TCR beta diversity per million T cells dropped in a roughly linear way.

Comments on this clonotype: Antigen: not known.

The germline V gene has CDR1 MNHEY and CDR2 SMNVEV (reference sequence). There are 15 residues in the CDR3. Primed by a sample-barcoded 5' primer and a J-beta primer mix, a second PCR proceeded for about 6 to 12 cycles. Researchers report that a template-switch adaptor with 12 random nucleotides tagged each cDNA molecule. TCRdb reprocessed the 5' RACE reads via MiXCR and lists one record per CDR3 protein. The sample holds about 620,000 distinct CDR3 sequences; around 21% are singletons and the top ten take roughly 3.9%. Staff drew around 10 milliliters of peripheral blood from each donor. At least 6.5 million PBMCs were isolated per sample.

The V and J genes are TRBV27 and TRBJ2-7; 8 nucleotides match TRBD2. TRBJ2-1 explains the end of the DNA better; the J call may be wrong. Input material: blood. This sequence originates from a man in his sixties or seventies in good health. For the CDR3, the DNA is TGTGCCAGCAGTTTACCGGGACTAGGAGGGAATGAGCAGTTCTTC. The encoded protein is CASSLPGLGGNEQFF.